This T cell receptor beta chain was captured in a study of shared clonotypes between healthy human individuals. Whole-study findings and limits: Sampling involved blood alone; tissue repertoires likely differ.

Notes on this clone: Its antigen is currently unknown. The sample carries other DNA sequences with the same CDR3.

Together with CD45RO+ cells, CCR7-negative CD45RA+ TemRA cells were included in CD8 memory. Sorted-subset replicate PCR reactions contained about 200 ng DNA, corresponding to tens of thousands of T cell genomes. TCRdb's table, derived via immunoSEQ multiplex PCR, lists solely in-frame clones and lacks some. The sample has 90,000 to 120,000 clones; under 70% are singletons. Sequenced material: memory CD8+ T cells sorted from blood. Sample subset: CD45RO+ cells pooled with CCR7-negative TemRA cells. The sequence derives from a woman in her twenties or thirties in good health.

The CDR3 reads CASSLTPSLSYEQYF. In DNA, the CDR3 is TGTGCCAGTAGTCTTACCCCCTCCCTTTCCTACGAGCAGTACTTC. The V and J genes are TRBV19 and TRBJ2-7; D remains unclear. CDR1 and CDR2 (germline): LNHDA, SQIVND (reference sequence). Trimming left V 5 bases short and J 1 base short, with 15 bases between. The CDR3 has 15 residues.